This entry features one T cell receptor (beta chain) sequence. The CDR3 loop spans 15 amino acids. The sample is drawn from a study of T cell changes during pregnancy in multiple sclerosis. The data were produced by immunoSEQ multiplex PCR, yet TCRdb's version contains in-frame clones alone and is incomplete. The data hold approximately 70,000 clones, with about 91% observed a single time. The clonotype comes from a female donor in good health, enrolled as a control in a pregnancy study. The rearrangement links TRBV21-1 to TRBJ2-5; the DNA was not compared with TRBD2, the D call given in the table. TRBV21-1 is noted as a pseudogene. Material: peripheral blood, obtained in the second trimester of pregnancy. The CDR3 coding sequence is TGTGCCAGCAGCATTGCGCCGGGACTAGGAGAGACCCAGTACTTC. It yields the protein CASSIAPGLGETQYF.